This TCR beta chain was identified during a study of a mutant IDH1 vaccine in newly diagnosed glioma. Looking at the study overall: Patients arrived already treated with radiotherapy, temozolomide, or both, most having had both.

The ends were cut back, 5 bases at V and 0 bases at J, with 16 bases in the middle. The germline CDR1 and CDR2 sequences are MDHEN and SYDVKM. The CDR3 is 16 amino acids. Time point denoted: week 5, during vaccination. Each vaccine dose was 300 ug of mutant IDH1 20-mer peptide, with topical imiquimod. In the case of this clone: Its cognate antigen is unknown.

Study observations and caveats: Seemingly, pseudoprogression had no relation to changes in the top peripheral T cell clonotypes.

Assay used: immunoSEQ multiplex PCR; TCRdb lists only in-frame clones, some missing. Of around 56,000 clones in the sample, 81% were seen once. This specimen consisted of PBMCs, obtained from a glioma patient whose treatment included an IDH1 peptide vaccine. The chain combines TRBV28 with TRBJ1-2, with a possible D match to TRBD1 (6 bases). The TCR comes from a man between 25 and 39 years old with glioma. The CDR3 region has the DNA TGTGCCAGCAGTGCACGACAGGCCGCCTCTAACTATGGCTACACCTTC. Its translation is CASSARQAASNYGYTF.